One and the same sample provided the 21 T cell receptor beta chains below, sequenced in a study of breast tumors, draining lymph nodes, adjacent tissues. Samples came from axillary lymph nodes draining the breast cancer. TCRdb passed the multiplex PCR reads through MiXCR, listing each CDR3 protein once. The data show 150,000 or so distinct CDR3 sequences, roughly 35% seen once. The sequenced material came from axillary lymph node tissue. The receptors derive from a female donor with breast cancer. Some clones in this sample may be carry-over from other donors' samples.

The genes are TRBV29-1 and TRBJ1-2; D unclear. V was trimmed by 7 bases and J by 6 bases, leaving 15 bases between them. Germline loops: CDR1 SQVTM, CDR2 ANQGSEA. There are 12 residues in the CDR3. Written as DNA, the CDR3 is TGCAGCGCCGAACCTACGCCAAATGGCTACACCTTC. Amino acid sequence: CSAEPTPNGYTF.

As to this clonotype: Sequence at one end of the junction differs from germline and may be a read error. The chain joins TRBV20-1 to TRBJ1-4; a weak D match, TRBD1 (5 bases). CDR3 length: 13 residues. Germline V gene sequence: CDR1 DFQATT, CDR2 SNEGSKA (reference sequence). CDR3 coding DNA: TGCAGTGCTAGAGCAGGGAGGGGTGAAAAACTGTTCTTT. Translating it yields CSARAGRGEKLFF.

This clonotype occurred many times. The chain has TRBV5-1 and TRBJ2-3, with 7 bases aligning to TRBD1. Trimming removed 0 bases from V and 5 bases from J; junction bases left unmatched: 3. Germline CDR1 is SGHRS and CDR2 is YFSETQ. This CDR3 has 14 amino acids. Here the CDR3 DNA reads TGCGCCAGCAGCTTGGGAGGGGGCCAAGATACGCAGTATTTT. It translates to CASSLGGGQDTQYF.

This clonotype was recorded at least ten times. CDR3 region: CAWRDQNSPLHF. The CDR3 coding sequence is TGTGCCTGGAGAGACCAGAATTCACCCCTCCACTTT. The chain joins TRBV30 to TRBJ1-6; no firm D call. The V end lost 3 bases, the J end lost 7 bases, and 7 bases lay between the germline ends. Germline loops: CDR1 GTSNPN, CDR2 SVGIG (reference sequence). The CDR3 spans 12 residues.

Comments on this clonotype: One junction end does not reproduce the germline sequence, and a read error may be involved. V is TRBV2 and J is TRBJ2-1, with D possibly TRBD1 on 7 matching bases. In germline, CDR1 is SNHLY, CDR2 FYNNEI. This CDR3 contains 14 residues. As DNA, the CDR3 is TGTGCCAGCAAGCCGGGGGACAGTAACAATGGGCAGTTCTTC. Protein: CASKPGDSNNGQFF.

This clonotype was observed a few times. With a much larger clone just one base away, this may be a read error. The J gene is TRBJ2-7, the V gene TRBV5-8, with 7 bases that match TRBD2. The CDR3 loop spans 15 amino acids. The germline V gene has CDR1 SGHTS and CDR2 YDEGEE. V trimming: 5 bases; J trimming: 0 bases; junction bases outside the gene matches: 8. The CDR3 spells CASRSTSAFSYEQYF. DNA of the CDR3: TGTGCCAGCAGGTCCACTAGCGCTTTCTCCTACGAGCAGTACTTC.

V and J are TRBV6-5 and TRBJ1-2, with unresolved D. V shed 5 bases and J shed 7 bases, with 20 bases lying between them. The CDR3 sequence is 15 residues long. Germline V CDR1 and CDR2: MNHEY, SVGAGI. CDR3: CASSHVPEESGGYTF. CDR3 sequence (DNA): TGTGCCAGCAGTCACGTTCCTGAGGAGAGCGGTGGCTACACCTTC.

This clonotype was observed at least ten times. The CDR3 nucleotides read TGCGCCAGCAGTCTCGTACATACAGGGGGACACTACGAGCAGTACTTC. It specifies CASSLVHTGGHYEQYF. The chain carries TRBV5-1 and TRBJ2-7; TRBD1 matches 8 bases. The germline V gene has CDR1 SGHRS and CDR2 YFSETQ. The CDR3 covers 16 residues. V trimming: 5 bases; J trimming: 3 bases; junction bases outside the gene matches: 13. Supplemented by reference TRBV5-1 and TRBJ2-7, the full variable domain reads KAGVTQTPRYLIKTRGQQVTLSCSPISGHRSVSWYQQTPGQGLQFLFEYFSETQRNKGNFPGRFSGRQFSNSRSEMNVSTLELGDSALYLCASSLVHTGGHYEQYFGPGTRLTVT.

This clonotype showed up many times. The gene calls are TRBV10-3 and TRBJ1-6, with 7 bases identical to TRBD1. The V gene's germline CDR1 is ENHRY and CDR2 SYGVKD. This CDR3 contains 14 residues. V was clipped by 6 bases and J by 2 bases; unmatched bases: 1. CDR3 amino acids: CAIRGTAYNSPLHF. For the CDR3, the DNA is TGTGCCATCAGAGGGACAGCCTATAATTCACCCCTCCACTTT.

In the case of this clonotype: Germline and junction disagree at one end, which may indicate a read error. The genes are TRBV6-6 and TRBJ2-2; 11 nucleotides align to TRBD2. Germline V gives CDR1 MNHNY, CDR2 SVGAGI (reference sequence). This CDR3 is 17 amino acids long. The CDR3 sequence is CASSHSELAGATGELFF. The DNA for the CDR3 is TGTGCCAGCAGTCACTCAGAACTAGCGGGAGCCACCGGGGAGCTGTTTTTT.

V gene TRBV15 combines with J gene TRBJ1-1; D gene unclear. Germline assignment: CDR1 LNHNV and CDR2 YYDKDF (reference sequence). The CDR3 sequence is 15 residues long. Trimming took off 5 bases at V and 3 bases at J, with 16 bases between the two ends. The CDR3 sequence: CATSPQRADYTEAFF. The CDR3 DNA is TGTGCCACCAGCCCCCAGAGAGCGGATTACACTGAAGCTTTCTTT.

Concerning this clonotype: No conserved phenylalanine or tryptophan ends this CDR3, so it is likely a read error. No DNA is shown, since the ends of the CDR3 on it are uncertain; the CDR3 is the one TCRdb lists. The chain carries TRBV9 and TRBJ1-1; the D segment call TRBD1 is taken from the table without a DNA check. The CDR3 spans 9 residues, counting both ends. The V gene's germline CDR1 is SGDLS and CDR2 YYNGEE. The CDR3 sequence: CASSVQGIS.

This clonotype was counted ten times or more. This sequence joins TRBV7-8 and TRBJ1-5; D gene unclear. The V gene lost 2 bases and the J gene lost 4 bases, with 9 bases spanning the gap. This CDR3 comprises 14 residues. CDR1 SGHVS and CDR2 FQNEAQ come from the germline V gene. The CDR3 region is CASSLQRKNQPQHF. For the CDR3, the DNA is TGTGCCAGCAGCTTACAACGGAAAAATCAGCCCCAGCATTTT.

This clonotype was detected ten times or more. This sequence joins TRBV29-1 and TRBJ1-2, with TRBD1 matching over 9 bases. CDR3 length: 12 amino acids. Trimming at V came to 6 bases and at J to 7 bases, leaving 6 bases not matched to a gene. Germline V CDR1 and CDR2: SQVTM, ANQGSEA. The CDR3 DNA is TGCAGCGTCTTTACAGGGGGCCTTGGCTACACCTTC. Translation gives CSVFTGGLGYTF.

This chain connects TRBV20-1 to TRBJ2-2; maybe TRBD2 (6 bases). V was shortened by 0 bases and J by 4 bases, with 15 bases between the two germline ends. The V gene's germline CDR1 is DFQATT and CDR2 SNEGSKA (reference sequence). This CDR3 comprises 16 residues. In nucleotides, the CDR3 is TGCAGTGCTAGAGATGGTTACGGAGGGCGCACCGGGGAGCTGTTTTTT. This codes for CSARDGYGGRTGELFF.

To note about this clonotype: One end of the junction is discordant with germline, which a read error may explain. This chain joins TRBV12-3 or TRBV12-4 and TRBJ2-7; D ambiguous. The CDR3 runs to 11 residues. The DNA of the CDR3 is TGTGCCAGCAGTTTCGCGCCATTGGGATGCTTC. Translating gives CASSFAPLGCF.

This clonotype came up many times. The chain employs TRBV30 and TRBJ1-4, with D unresolved. Trimming shortened V by 1 base and J by 8 bases, and 14 bases separated the two germline ends. CDR1 and CDR2 (germline): GTSNPN, SVGIG (reference sequence). This CDR3 has 14 residues. The CDR3, as DNA: TGTGCCTGGAGTGGAGGTCTTTCTGCGGAAAAACTGTTTTTT. Amino acid sequence: CAWSGGLSAEKLFF.

There are a few counts of this clonotype. A read error is possible here, since a much larger clone lies one base away. The genes are TRBV11-2 and TRBJ2-5; the D gene is possibly TRBD2 (6 bases). Germline values: CDR1 SGHAT, CDR2 FQNNGV. Trimming cost V 5 bases and J 7 bases, with 14 bases left between them. The CDR3 runs 13 residues. CDR3 region: CASSRRGMPTQYF. The CDR3 DNA is TGTGCCAGCAGCAGGCGGGGTATGCCGACCCAGTACTTC.

About this clonotype itself: Possible read error: a much larger clone is one base away. The V and J genes are TRBV6-5 and TRBJ1-5; D uncertain. CDR1 is MNHEY and CDR2 is SVGAGI in the germline V gene. The CDR3 totals 13 residues. The CDR3: CVSSLNGYQPQHF. CDR3 coding DNA: TGTGTCAGCAGTTTGAACGGCTATCAGCCCCAGCATTTT.

The rearrangement joins TRBV27 to TRBJ2-1; D call uncertain. The CDR3 length is 16 residues. CDR1 and CDR2 (germline): MNHEY, SMNVEV (reference sequence). Trimming stripped 3 bases from V and 0 bases from J, with 12 bases between. CDR3 DNA: TGTGCCAGCAGTTTGGGTAGCACCTCCTCCTACAATGAGCAGTTCTTC. Its protein is CASSLGSTSSYNEQFF.

The rearrangement joins TRBV9 to TRBJ1-2, with 7 bases that match TRBD1. This CDR3 spans 11 amino acids. V was clipped by 3 bases and J by 14 bases; unmatched bases: 7. Germline V gene data show CDR1 as SGDLS and CDR2 as YYNGEE. CDR3 protein: CASSAGDRLTF. As DNA, the CDR3 is TGTGCCAGCAGCGCTGGGGACAGATTAACCTTC.